These T cell receptor beta chains were read from a single sample in a study of cytomegalovirus exposure and HLA in healthy donors. Here immunoSEQ multiplex PCR was the method, and the copy in TCRdb shows in-frame clones only, minus some. The sample includes hundreds of thousands of clones, about 81% of them seen just once. The sample was PBMCs. These receptors came from a middle-aged man in good health and CMV-seropositive. Each CDR3 is given with its conserved first and last residue. Fields, in order: V gene, clone size, J gene, D gene, CDR3 protein, CDR3 DNA. The D gene is left open where the match is weak. Size is omitted from some rows. Given values are once, few, many or a class for expanded clones.

v_call: TRBV7-9; clone_size: -; j_call: TRBJ1-3; d_call: -; cdr3_aa: CASSPSGSGNTIYF; cdr3_nt: TGTGCCAGCAGCCCGTCAGGGTCCGGAAACACCATATATTTT
v_call: TRBV13; clone_size: -; j_call: TRBJ2-7; d_call: TRBD1; cdr3_aa: CASSRRDSRYYEQYF; cdr3_nt: TGTGCCAGCAGCCGCCGGGACAGCAGGTACTACGAGCAGTACTTC
v_call: TRBV6-1; clone_size: -; j_call: TRBJ1-1; d_call: TRBD1; cdr3_aa: CASKPTGRTEAFF; cdr3_nt: TGTGCCAGCAAACCGACAGGGAGGACTGAAGCTTTCTTT
v_call: TRBV10-3; clone_size: -; j_call: TRBJ1-2; d_call: -; cdr3_aa: CAISEREARFYGYTF; cdr3_nt: TGTGCCATCAGTGAGAGAGAAGCGCGATTCTATGGCTACACCTTC
v_call: TRBV29-1; clone_size: -; j_call: TRBJ2-3; d_call: -; cdr3_aa: CSVFRDTQYF; cdr3_nt: TGCAGCGTTTTTCGAGATACGCAGTATTTT
v_call: TRBV19; clone_size: -; j_call: TRBJ2-1; d_call: TRBD1; cdr3_aa: CASSRTGSYNEQFF; cdr3_nt: TGTGCCAGTAGCCGGACAGGGTCCTACAATGAGCAGTTCTTC
v_call: TRBV29-1; clone_size: -; j_call: TRBJ2-7; d_call: -; cdr3_aa: CSVEPPEEQYF; cdr3_nt: TGCAGCGTTGAACCACCGGAGGAGCAGTACTTC
v_call: TRBV5-4; clone_size: -; j_call: TRBJ2-5; d_call: TRBD1; cdr3_aa: CASSSRSGTGRETQYF; cdr3_nt: TGTGCCAGCAGCTCCCGTTCCGGGACAGGGAGAGAGACCCAGTACTTC
v_call: TRBV7-3; clone_size: once; j_call: TRBJ2-7; d_call: TRBD2; cdr3_aa: CASSLMRDYSYEQYF; cdr3_nt: TGTGCCAGCAGCTTAATGAGGGACTACTCCTACGAGCAGTACTTC
v_call: TRBV27; clone_size: once; j_call: TRBJ2-1; d_call: -; cdr3_aa: CASSYQGTEQFF; cdr3_nt: TGTGCCAGCAGTTACCAGGGGACTGAGCAGTTCTTC
v_call: TRBV6-1; clone_size: -; j_call: TRBJ1-1; d_call: -; cdr3_aa: CASSDWMGKDTEAFF; cdr3_nt: TGTGCCAGCAGTGACTGGATGGGCAAGGACACTGAAGCTTTCTTT
v_call: TRBV9; clone_size: -; j_call: TRBJ2-1; d_call: TRBD2; cdr3_aa: CASSLTPLAAYNEQFF; cdr3_nt: TGTGCCAGCAGCTTGACCCCACTAGCGGCCTACAATGAGCAGTTCTTC
v_call: TRBV25-1; clone_size: -; j_call: TRBJ1-4; d_call: TRBD1; cdr3_aa: CASSEGQDREKLFF; cdr3_nt: TGTGCCAGCAGTGAAGGACAGGACCGTGAAAAACTGTTTTTT
v_call: TRBV29-1; clone_size: -; j_call: TRBJ2-5; d_call: TRBD1; cdr3_aa: CSVEDWAETGTGGFLKTQYF; cdr3_nt: TGCAGCGTTGAAGATTGGGCAGAGACCGGGACAGGGGGCTTTCTGAAGACCCAGTACTTC
v_call: TRBV6-1; clone_size: -; j_call: TRBJ2-1; d_call: TRBD2; cdr3_aa: CASSGLAGARYNEQFF; cdr3_nt: TGTGCCAGCAGTGGCTTAGCGGGAGCGCGGTACAATGAGCAGTTCTTC
v_call: TRBV5-4; clone_size: -; j_call: TRBJ2-1; d_call: -; cdr3_aa: CASSSSASSYNEQFF; cdr3_nt: TGTGCCAGCAGCTCTAGCGCGAGCTCCTACAATGAGCAGTTCTTC
v_call: TRBV29-1; clone_size: once; j_call: TRBJ2-1; d_call: -; cdr3_aa: CSVEGRLAELDNEQFF; cdr3_nt: TGCAGCGTTGAAGGTAGATTAGCGGAACTGGACAATGAGCAGTTCTTC
v_call: TRBV13; clone_size: -; j_call: TRBJ2-1; d_call: -; cdr3_aa: CASSLSQAYNEQFF; cdr3_nt: TGTGCCAGCAGCTTATCACAGGCCTACAATGAGCAGTTCTTC
v_call: TRBV10-1; clone_size: -; j_call: TRBJ2-1; d_call: -; cdr3_aa: CASSESGRDRNEQFF; cdr3_nt: TGCGCCAGCAGTGAGTCTGGCAGGGATAGGAATGAGCAGTTCTTC
v_call: TRBV30; clone_size: -; j_call: TRBJ2-1; d_call: -; cdr3_aa: CAWSVLLSSYNEQFF; cdr3_nt: TGTGCCTGGAGTGTATTACTTAGCTCCTACAATGAGCAGTTCTTC
v_call: TRBV7-9; clone_size: once; j_call: TRBJ1-1; d_call: -; cdr3_aa: CASSFAQTVNTEAFF; cdr3_nt: TGTGCCAGCAGCTTTGCTCAAACGGTGAACACTGAAGCTTTCTTT
v_call: TRBV29-1; clone_size: -; j_call: TRBJ2-1; d_call: -; cdr3_aa: CSVALSSYNEQFF; cdr3_nt: TGCAGCGTCGCCCTGAGCTCCTACAATGAGCAGTTCTTC
v_call: TRBV7-2; clone_size: -; j_call: TRBJ1-2; d_call: -; cdr3_aa: CASSSPGLLNYGYTF; cdr3_nt: TGTGCCAGCAGCTCTCCGGGACTCCTCAACTATGGCTACACCTTC
v_call: TRBV29-1; clone_size: -; j_call: TRBJ1-2; d_call: -; cdr3_aa: CSVEVDTWSNYGYTF; cdr3_nt: TGCAGCGTTGAAGTGGACACCTGGTCAAACTATGGCTACACCTTC
v_call: TRBV7-3; clone_size: -; j_call: TRBJ2-5; d_call: -; cdr3_aa: CASSPGSSGETQYF; cdr3_nt: TGTGCCAGCAGCCCGGGGTCCAGCGGAGAGACCCAGTACTTC
v_call: TRBV30; clone_size: -; j_call: TRBJ2-7; d_call: TRBD1; cdr3_aa: CACTGQGFSYEQYF; cdr3_nt: TGTGCCTGCACGGGACAGGGGTTCTCCTACGAGCAGTACTTC
v_call: TRBV4-2; clone_size: -; j_call: TRBJ2-5; d_call: -; cdr3_aa: CASSRGGAGETQYF; cdr3_nt: TGTGCCAGCAGTCGCGGAGGGGCGGGGGAGACCCAGTACTTC
v_call: TRBV15; clone_size: -; j_call: TRBJ1-5; d_call: -; cdr3_aa: CATSRDSFNQPQHF; cdr3_nt: TGTGCCACCAGCAGGGACAGCTTCAATCAGCCCCAGCATTTT
v_call: TRBV7-8; clone_size: -; j_call: TRBJ2-4; d_call: TRBD2; cdr3_aa: CASSLLAGEAKNIQYF; cdr3_nt: TGTGCCAGCAGCCTTCTAGCGGGAGAAGCCAAAAACATTCAGTACTTC
v_call: TRBV6-5; clone_size: -; j_call: TRBJ1-5; d_call: -; cdr3_aa: CASSYSGGPQHF; cdr3_nt: TGTGCCAGCAGTTACTCAGGGGGGCCCCAGCATTTT
v_call: TRBV7-6; clone_size: once; j_call: TRBJ1-3; d_call: -; cdr3_aa: CASKPGGSGNTIYF; cdr3_nt: TGTGCCAGCAAACCCGGGGGTTCTGGAAACACCATATATTTT
v_call: TRBV7-9; clone_size: few; j_call: TRBJ1-4; d_call: -; cdr3_aa: CASSSPGGEKLFF; cdr3_nt: TGTGCCAGCAGCTCCCCCGGCGGCGAAAAACTGTTTTTT
v_call: TRBV11-3; clone_size: -; j_call: TRBJ2-1; d_call: -; cdr3_aa: CASSLPGDEQFF; cdr3_nt: TGTGCCAGCAGCCTTCCGGGAGATGAGCAGTTCTTC
v_call: TRBV7-9; clone_size: -; j_call: TRBJ1-2; d_call: TRBD1; cdr3_aa: CASSFTGGGYTF; cdr3_nt: TGTGCCAGCAGTTTTACAGGGGGAGGCTACACCTTC
v_call: TRBV6-1; clone_size: -; j_call: TRBJ1-2; d_call: -; cdr3_aa: CASRLRELANYGYTF; cdr3_nt: TGTGCCAGCAGACTTCGGGAGCTAGCTAACTATGGCTACACCTTC
v_call: TRBV10-3; clone_size: -; j_call: TRBJ1-3; d_call: TRBD1; cdr3_aa: CAISRTGQDTIYF; cdr3_nt: TGTGCCATCAGTAGGACAGGTCAAGACACCATATATTTT
v_call: TRBV5-4; clone_size: -; j_call: TRBJ2-3; d_call: TRBD2; cdr3_aa: CASSSMTSGRGIDTQYF; cdr3_nt: TGTGCCAGCAGCTCCATGACTAGCGGGAGGGGAATAGATACGCAGTATTTT
v_call: TRBV2; clone_size: -; j_call: TRBJ2-3; d_call: -; cdr3_aa: CASSESRLTGTDTQYF; cdr3_nt: TGTGCCAGCAGTGAAAGCCGGCTTACGGGGACAGATACGCAGTATTTT
v_call: TRBV7-8; clone_size: -; j_call: TRBJ2-1; d_call: -; cdr3_aa: CASSPLKGEWGEQFF; cdr3_nt: TGTGCCAGCAGCCCCCTCAAGGGAGAATGGGGTGAGCAGTTCTTC
v_call: TRBV6-5; clone_size: -; j_call: TRBJ1-6; d_call: TRBD1; cdr3_aa: CASKQDRGANSPLHF; cdr3_nt: TGTGCCAGTAAGCAGGACAGGGGAGCTAATTCACCCCTCCACTTT
v_call: TRBV6-1; clone_size: -; j_call: TRBJ2-1; d_call: TRBD2; cdr3_aa: CASSEAQTSGRRNEQFF; cdr3_nt: TGTGCCAGCAGTGAAGCTCAAACTAGCGGGAGACGCAATGAGCAGTTCTTC
v_call: TRBV6-5; clone_size: -; j_call: TRBJ2-1; d_call: -; cdr3_aa: CASRPWDIENEQFF; cdr3_nt: TGTGCCAGCAGGCCATGGGACATAGAAAATGAGCAGTTCTTC
v_call: TRBV6-1; clone_size: -; j_call: TRBJ2-1; d_call: TRBD1; cdr3_aa: CASSGDRGVYNEQFF; cdr3_nt: TGTGCCAGCAGTGGGGACAGGGGGGTATACAATGAGCAGTTCTTC
v_call: TRBV19; clone_size: -; j_call: TRBJ1-1; d_call: TRBD1; cdr3_aa: CASSAGQGNEAFF; cdr3_nt: TGTGCCAGTAGCGCGGGACAGGGTAATGAAGCTTTCTTT
v_call: TRBV7-8; clone_size: few; j_call: TRBJ1-1; d_call: TRBD1; cdr3_aa: CASSSPWGTGWHTEAFF; cdr3_nt: TGTGCCAGCAGCTCTCCCTGGGGGACAGGGTGGCACACTGAAGCTTTCTTT
v_call: TRBV29-1; clone_size: -; j_call: TRBJ2-1; d_call: -; cdr3_aa: CSVGTNEQFF; cdr3_nt: TGCAGCGTCGGGACTAATGAGCAGTTCTTC
v_call: TRBV2; clone_size: once; j_call: TRBJ2-7; d_call: -; cdr3_aa: CASSAEGSGGLEQYF; cdr3_nt: TGTGCCAGCAGTGCAGAAGGCTCCGGAGGTCTCGAGCAGTACTTC
v_call: TRBV6-1; clone_size: -; j_call: TRBJ2-3; d_call: -; cdr3_aa: CASSPWQGLTDTQYF; cdr3_nt: TGTGCCAGCAGTCCATGGCAGGGACTCACAGATACGCAGTATTTT
v_call: TRBV27; clone_size: -; j_call: TRBJ2-2; d_call: TRBD2; cdr3_aa: CASSSGLAGVSGELFF; cdr3_nt: TGTGCCAGCAGTTCGGGACTAGCGGGAGTGTCCGGGGAGCTGTTTTTT
v_call: TRBV6-5; clone_size: -; j_call: TRBJ2-4; d_call: TRBD2; cdr3_aa: CASSLQAGGLKNIQYF; cdr3_nt: TGTGCCAGCAGTTTACAAGCGGGAGGGCTTAAAAACATTCAGTACTTC
v_call: TRBV13; clone_size: once; j_call: TRBJ1-2; d_call: TRBD1; cdr3_aa: CASSIGRQGGYYGYTF; cdr3_nt: TGTGCCAGCAGCATTGGCCGACAGGGGGGATACTATGGCTACACCTTC
v_call: TRBV6-1; clone_size: -; j_call: TRBJ2-7; d_call: TRBD2; cdr3_aa: CASSGLPGTSGSGVYEQYF; cdr3_nt: TGTGCCAGCAGTGGACTCCCCGGGACTAGCGGGAGCGGGGTTTACGAGCAGTACTTC
v_call: TRBV7-8; clone_size: -; j_call: TRBJ1-5; d_call: -; cdr3_aa: CASSPGGWRQPQHF; cdr3_nt: TGTGCCAGCAGCCCCGGGGGGTGGCGTCAGCCCCAGCATTTT
v_call: TRBV2; clone_size: -; j_call: TRBJ2-7; d_call: -; cdr3_aa: CASSSGKSYEQYF; cdr3_nt: TGTGCCAGCAGTTCAGGGAAGAGCTACGAGCAGTACTTC
v_call: TRBV6-5; clone_size: -; j_call: TRBJ1-1; d_call: -; cdr3_aa: CASSYENEAFF; cdr3_nt: TGTGCCAGCAGTTACGAGAATGAAGCTTTCTTT
v_call: TRBV13; clone_size: -; j_call: TRBJ2-1; d_call: TRBD2; cdr3_aa: CASSPQRERHNEQFF; cdr3_nt: TGTGCCAGCAGCCCTCAGCGGGAGAGGCACAATGAGCAGTTCTTC
v_call: TRBV2; clone_size: -; j_call: TRBJ2-4; d_call: -; cdr3_aa: CASSDFSAAKNIQYF; cdr3_nt: TGTGCCAGCAGTGATTTTAGCGCGGCCAAAAACATTCAGTACTTC
v_call: TRBV13; clone_size: -; j_call: TRBJ2-3; d_call: TRBD2; cdr3_aa: CASSFTSGDVTDTQYF; cdr3_nt: TGTGCCAGCAGCTTCACTAGCGGAGACGTCACAGATACGCAGTATTTT
v_call: TRBV4-1; clone_size: -; j_call: TRBJ2-2; d_call: TRBD1; cdr3_aa: CASSLGQGNTGELFF; cdr3_nt: TGCGCCAGCAGCCTGGGACAGGGGAACACCGGGGAGCTGTTTTTT